These T cell receptor beta chains were read from a single sample in a study of human T cells and chemical hapten exposure. TCRdb independently ran MiXCR on the RACE reads; one entry per CDR3 protein. The sample has some 350,000 distinct CDR3 sequences; roughly 6.9% are singletons. Source: whole blood, taken in connection with sensitization to the hapten diphenylcyclopropenone (DPC). The receptor set was obtained from a woman under 30 with alopecia areata. Some clones in this sample may be carry-over from other donors' samples. CDR3s include the opening cysteine and the closing phenylalanine or tryptophan. The order of the fields is clone size, J gene, V gene, D gene, CDR3 protein, CDR3 DNA. D genes are given only for firm matches. Expanded clones are given a class, and other clones once, few, many or no size at all.

size: many
J: TRBJ1-4
V: TRBV28
D: TRBD1
CDR3: CASVDRENEKLFF
DNA: TGTGCCAGCGTCGACAGGGAAAATGAAAAACTGTTTTTT

size: NA
J: TRBJ1-5
V: TRBV12-3/TRBV12-4
D: NA
CDR3: CASSSDSERQPQHF
DNA: TGTGCCAGCAGTTCAGATTCAGAGAGGCAGCCCCAGCATTTT

size: many
J: TRBJ1-1
V: TRBV6-5
D: NA
CDR3: CASVRGWGFRAFF
DNA: TGTGCCAGCGTTAGGGGTTGGGGATTCCGAGCTTTCTTT

size: many
J: TRBJ2-4
V: TRBV11-3
D: TRBD1
CDR3: CASSFGQGDIQYF
DNA: TGTGCCAGCAGCTTTGGACAGGGTGACATTCAGTACTTC

size: many
J: TRBJ2-3
V: TRBV18
D: NA
CDR3: CASSEDSRAQYF
DNA: TGTGCCAGCTCAGAGGACAGCCGAGCGCAGTATTTT

size: NA
J: TRBJ2-3
V: TRBV6-4
D: NA
CDR3: CASSAGVEPDTQYF
DNA: TGTGCCAGCAGTGCTGGGGTGGAACCAGATACGCAGTATTTT

size: NA
J: TRBJ1-1
V: TRBV9
D: NA
CDR3: CASSVGGQPFEALF
DNA: TGTGCCAGCAGCGTAGGAGGACAGCCATTTGAAGCTCTCTTT

size: many
J: TRBJ2-5
V: TRBV5-1
D: NA
CDR3: CASRQAAQETQYF
DNA: TGCGCCAGCAGACAGGCGGCCCAAGAGACCCAGTACTTC

size: few
J: TRBJ2-5
V: TRBV11-2
D: TRBD1
CDR3: CASSWDRRETQYF
DNA: TGTGCCAGCAGCTGGGACAGGAGAGAGACCCAGTACTTC

size: many
J: TRBJ2-3
V: TRBV10-2
D: NA
CDR3: CASGSVGNPDTQYF
DNA: TGCGCCAGCGGGAGCGTGGGTAATCCAGATACGCAGTATTTT

size: few
J: TRBJ2-5
V: TRBV15
D: NA
CDR3: CATSRGAVQETQYF
DNA: TGTGCCACCAGCAGAGGGGCGGTACAAGAGACCCAGTACTTC

size: NA
J: TRBJ1-1
V: TRBV6-2/TRBV6-3
D: NA
CDR3: CASSPRAKNTEAFF
DNA: TGTGCCAGCAGTCCCAGGGCCAAGAACACTGAAGCTTTCTTT

size: few
J: TRBJ2-7
V: TRBV6-6
D: NA
CDR3: CASSYSFARSYEQYF
DNA: TGTGCCAGCAGTTACTCTTTTGCCCGCTCCTACGAGCAGTACTTC

size: few
J: TRBJ1-6
V: TRBV7-8
D: NA
CDR3: CASSGQGYNSPLHF
DNA: TGTGCCAGCAGCGGGCAGGGCTATAATTCACCCCTCCACTTT

size: NA
J: TRBJ2-7
V: TRBV5-4
D: NA
CDR3: CASSTGTEYYEKYF
DNA: TGTGCCAGCAGCACTGGGACCGAGTACTACGAGAAGTACTTC